Following are 7 T cell receptor beta chains from one sample sequenced in a study of T cells in tuberculosis. Produced via immunoSEQ multiplex PCR; TCRdb's table is partial and in-frame only. Among approximately 28,000 clones listed, just over 90% were seen once. Sequences were obtained from PBMCs. The receptor source for this set is a donor aged 10-30 years with latent tuberculosis or without tuberculosis infection.

The chain uses TRBV5-1 and TRBJ2-2, with 10 bases that match TRBD2. CDR1 is SGHRS and CDR2 is YFSETQ in the germline V gene. V shed 5 bases and J 5 bases; nucleotides not matched to a gene: 6. This CDR3 is built from 15 residues. CDR3 DNA sequence: TGCGCCAGCAGAGAGCGGGGGGGCCGGACCGGGGAGCTGTTTTTT. As protein: CASRERGGRTGELFF.

This chain joins TRBV7-9 and TRBJ1-3; 8 bases align to TRBD1. The CDR3 loop spans 16 amino acids. V was pared by 5 bases and J by 0 bases, with 6 bases of the junction left unmatched. Germline V gives CDR1 SEHNR, CDR2 FQNEAQ (reference sequence). The CDR3 is CASSAYDRGSGNTIYF. CDR3 DNA: TGTGCCAGCAGCGCATACGACAGGGGCTCTGGAAACACCATATATTTT.

CDR3 nucleotide sequence: TGTGCCATCAGTGAGCGGGAGGGTCAGCCCCAGCATTTT. This translates into CAISEREGQPQHF. The V call is TRBV10-3, the J call TRBJ1-5, with D uncertain. The length of the CDR3 is 13 residues. The ends were cut back, 2 bases at V and 6 bases at J, with 8 bases in the middle. CDR1 and CDR2 from the germline V gene are ENHRY and SYGVKD.

This sequence joins TRBV9 and TRBJ2-3; TRBD2 matches at 8 bases. The CDR3 has 13 residues. Looked up from germline, CDR1 is SGDLS and CDR2 is YYNGEE. V was clipped by 1 base and J by 5 bases; unmatched bases: 0. The CDR3 sequence: CASSVTSGDTQYF. The CDR3 DNA sequence: TGTGCCAGCAGCGTAACTAGCGGAGATACGCAGTATTTT.

The genes are TRBV6-6 and TRBJ2-3; the match to TRBD2 covers 8 bases. Germline V lookup: CDR1 MNHNY, CDR2 SVGAGI (reference sequence). CDR3 length equals 12 residues. J gave up 8 bases and V 2 bases, and 0 bases lay outside the gene matches. CDR3 coding DNA: TGTGCCAGCAGTTACCGGGAGGGTACGCAGTATTTT. This encodes CASSYREGTQYF.

CDR3 sequence reads: CSALQGASGYTF. CDR3 DNA: TGCAGCGCTTTACAGGGGGCGAGTGGCTACACCTTC. The chain has TRBV29-1 and TRBJ1-2; 9 bases are a match to TRBD1. The germline V gene encodes CDR1 SQVTM and CDR2 ANQGSEA. This CDR3 has 12 residues. Losses at the gene ends were 7 bases for V and 7 bases for J; bases not matched to a gene: 7.

The chain employs TRBV7-9 and TRBJ2-5; possible D gene TRBD1, 6 bases. The CDR3 contains 15 residues. V was clipped by 5 bases and J by 0 bases, with 13 bases between them. CDR1 and CDR2 (germline): SEHNR, FQNEAQ (reference sequence). CDR3 DNA sequence: TGTGCCAGCAGCCCTCTCGGACAGAACCAAGAGACCCAGTACTTC. Its translation: CASSPLGQNQETQYF. Using reference TRBV7-9 and TRBJ2-5 for the parts outside the CDR3, the full variable domain is DTGVSQNPRHKITKRGQNVTFRCDPISEHNRLYWYRQTLGQGPEFLTYFQNEAQLEKSRLLSDRFSAERPKGSFSTLEIQRTEQGDSAMYLCASSPLGQNQETQYFGPGTRLLVL.